This TCR beta chain is from a study of beta chain features in type 1 diabetes. The wider study: Across all samples, about 110,000,000 sorted cells were examined.

Every bit of the isolated RNA underwent reverse transcription, so sequencing read expressed TCRB transcripts. Sequencing used immunoSEQ multiplex PCR; TCRdb keeps in-frame clones, though not all of them. The table lists over 150,000 clones, 10% of them singletons. CD45RO/CCR7/CD25/CD127/CD95/CD27 staining was used to isolate CD4+ naive, central memory, regulatory and stem cell-like memory cells by sorting. Concerning this clone: Its antigen is not identified.

General observations from the study: The study found moderately but significantly shorter TCRB CDR3s in all four CD4+ subsets of Type 1 diabetes patients.

This clonotype originated in a man under 40 with type 1 diabetes. The specimen sequenced was central memory CD4+ T cells from blood.

CDR3 nucleotides: TGTGCCAGCAGCCAAGACCTCAGCTATGGCTACACCTTC. Encoded protein: CASSQDLSYGYTF. The rearrangement uses TRBV14 and TRBJ1-2; D is uncertain. The CDR3 totals 13 residues. Germline loops: CDR1 SGHDN, CDR2 FVKESK. Trimming took off 0 bases at V and 4 bases at J, with 6 bases between the two ends.